These T cell receptor beta chains were read from a single sample in a study of Ad26.COV2.S vaccination and SARS-CoV-2 variants. The assay was immunoSEQ multiplex PCR, and TCRdb's table has in-frame clones only and misses some. The sample lists approximately 410,000 clones, roughly 90% occurring once. The starting material was peripheral blood, obtained in a trial of Ad26.COV2.S vaccine versus placebo. Source of these receptors: a person between 18 and 65 years old who received the Ad26.COV2.S COVID-19 vaccine or a placebo. Each CDR3 is given with its conserved first and last residue. Fields, in order: CDR3 protein, CDR3 DNA, D gene, J gene, V gene, clone size. The D gene is left open where the match is weak. A clone size is listed for some rows: how often the clone was seen (once, few, many), or a class if it is expanded.

CAWGYGVLNEQFF	TGTGCCTGGGGTTACGGGGTCTTGAATGAGCAGTTCTTC	-	TRBJ2-1	TRBV30	-
CASSEAGPYEQYF	TGCGCCAGCAGTGAGGCTGGTCCCTACGAGCAGTACTTC	-	TRBJ2-7	TRBV10-2	-
CASSPPFGDLDYGYTF	TGTGCCAGCTCACCACCGTTCGGGGACCTCGACTATGGCTACACCTTC	-	TRBJ1-2	TRBV18	-
CASSGGHRYNEQFF	TGTGCCAGCAGCGGGGGGCACCGCTACAATGAGCAGTTCTTC	-	TRBJ2-1	TRBV11-3	-
CASSLAGWDYSNQPQHF	TGTGCCAGCAGCTTGGCAGGGTGGGACTATAGCAATCAGCCCCAGCATTTT	-	TRBJ1-5	TRBV5-6	-
CASSFRGGGYGYTF	TGTGCCAGCAGTTTTCGAGGAGGGGGCTATGGCTACACCTTC	-	TRBJ1-2	TRBV28	-
CASRQTGTGNTIYF	TGTGCCAGCAGACAAACAGGGACTGGAAACACCATATATTTT	-	TRBJ1-3	TRBV28	-
CASSQEGRGPANTGELFF	TGTGCCAGCAGCCAAGAGGGAAGAGGGCCCGCGAACACCGGGGAGCTGTTTTTT	-	TRBJ2-2	TRBV3-1/TRBV3-2	-
CASSWGAYSRETQYF	TGTGCCAGCAGCTGGGGGGCATACTCTAGGGAGACCCAGTACTTC	-	TRBJ2-5	TRBV7-8	-
CASSLGTSWVAGSYNEQFF	TGTGCCAGCAGTTTAGGGACTTCATGGGTTGCGGGCTCCTACAATGAGCAGTTCTTC	-	TRBJ2-1	TRBV27	-
CASSLMGGENDFNGYTF	TGTGCCAGCTCACTCATGGGGGGAGAAAACGACTTTAATGGCTACACCTTC	-	TRBJ1-2	TRBV18	-
CASSQNRQGRRSGYTF	TGTGCCAGCAGCCAAAATCGACAGGGGAGGAGGAGTGGCTACACCTTC	TRBD1	TRBJ1-2	TRBV3-1/TRBV3-2	-
CSVEAGTGSYEQYF	TGCAGCGTTGAAGCCGGGACGGGGTCCTACGAGCAGTACTTC	-	TRBJ2-7	TRBV29-1	-
CASSQALAAASAGELFF	TGCGCCAGCAGCCAAGCCCTGGCAGCTGCTTCGGCCGGGGAGCTGTTTTTT	-	TRBJ2-2	TRBV4-3	-
CASSEQGASYEQYF	TGTGCCAGCAGTGAACAGGGGGCCTCCTACGAGCAGTACTTC	TRBD1	TRBJ2-7	TRBV6-1	-
CASSSKDEQFF	TGTGCCAGCAGCTCGAAAGATGAGCAGTTCTTC	-	TRBJ2-1	TRBV7-9	-
CASSFGRGSGYTF	TGTGCCAGCAGCTTTGGAAGGGGCAGTGGCTACACCTTC	-	TRBJ1-2	TRBV11-2	once
CASSQVAEGRRTDTQYF	TGTGCCAGCAGCCAAGTGGCAGAGGGAAGACGCACAGATACGCAGTATTTT	-	TRBJ2-3	TRBV3-1/TRBV3-2	-
CASSLSGSSYNEQFF	TGTGCCAGCAGTTTATCTGGCAGCTCCTACAATGAGCAGTTCTTC	-	TRBJ2-1	TRBV27	-
CASSLYSPTGELFF	TGTGCCAGCAGTTTATATTCCCCGACCGGGGAGCTGTTTTTT	-	TRBJ2-2	TRBV27	once
CASSEGGAAGEQYF	TGCGCCAGCAGTGAAGGGGGGGCGGCCGGCGAGCAGTACTTC	-	TRBJ2-7	TRBV10-1	once
CASTSQGGSYEQYF	TGTGCCAGCACTTCTCAGGGTGGATCCTACGAGCAGTACTTC	-	TRBJ2-7	TRBV11-2	-
CASGLAGTGWEGYTF	TGTGCTAGTGGTTTGGCCGGGACAGGCTGGGAAGGCTACACCTTC	TRBD1	TRBJ1-2	TRBV12-5	once
CASSTSGTGRNEQFF	TGTGCCAGTAGCACATCCGGGACTGGGAGGAATGAGCAGTTCTTC	-	TRBJ2-1	TRBV19	once
CASSVGQGDYGYTF	TGTGCCAGCAGCGTAGGACAGGGGGACTATGGCTACACCTTC	TRBD1	TRBJ1-2	TRBV9	-
CASSIETVVQDEQYF	TGTGCCAGTAGTATAGAGACCGTCGTACAGGACGAGCAGTACTTC	-	TRBJ2-7	TRBV19	once
CASSQIVWGGVTDTQYF	TGCGCCAGCAGCCAAATAGTTTGGGGGGGCGTCACAGATACGCAGTATTTT	-	TRBJ2-3	TRBV4-3	-
CATHGSGGRIDTQYF	TGTGCCACCCATGGAAGCGGGGGGAGGATAGATACGCAGTATTTT	TRBD2	TRBJ2-3	TRBV24-1	-
CASSPTGGPSNQPQHF	TGTGCCAGCAGCCCCACAGGAGGGCCTAGCAATCAGCCCCAGCATTTT	-	TRBJ1-5	TRBV27	-
CASSLADNPSYEQYF	TGTGCCAGCAGTTTAGCGGACAATCCCTCCTACGAGCAGTACTTC	-	TRBJ2-7	TRBV27	-
CASSETGSGNTIYF	TGTGCCAGCAGCGAAACCGGCTCTGGAAACACCATATATTTT	-	TRBJ1-3	TRBV13	-
CAWSVTGPTEAFF	TGTGCCTGGAGTGTAACCGGACCCACTGAAGCTTTCTTT	-	TRBJ1-1	TRBV30	-
CASSETLGQNTDTQYF	TGCGCCAGCAGCGAGACCCTGGGACAGAACACAGATACGCAGTATTTT	TRBD1	TRBJ2-3	TRBV10-1	-
CASSQRLAGGSYEQYF	TGTGCCAGCAGCCAGAGACTAGCGGGGGGCTCCTACGAGCAGTACTTC	TRBD2	TRBJ2-7	TRBV14	once
CASSQDYVRQGARSYEQYF	TGCGCCAGCAGCCAAGATTATGTAAGGCAGGGGGCTCGGTCCTACGAGCAGTACTTC	TRBD1	TRBJ2-7	TRBV4-3	-
CASSRNTGELFF	TGTGCCAGCAGCCGAAACACCGGGGAGCTGTTTTTT	-	TRBJ2-2	TRBV9	-
CASSEVRLAGTTSTDTQYF	TGTGCCAGCAGTGAAGTTCGACTAGCGGGAACGACTAGCACAGATACGCAGTATTTT	TRBD2	TRBJ2-3	TRBV2	-
CASSVQGLSTDTQYF	TGCGCCAGCAGCGTACAGGGGCTTAGCACAGATACGCAGTATTTT	TRBD1	TRBJ2-3	TRBV4-1	-
CAISEPPYRDQPQHF	TGTGCCATCAGTGAGCCCCCGTACAGGGACCAGCCCCAGCATTTT	-	TRBJ1-5	TRBV10-3	-
CASSFKTGELFF	TGTGCCAGCAGCTTTAAAACCGGGGAGCTGTTTTTT	-	TRBJ2-2	TRBV5-4	-
CASSLVGADTQYF	TGTGCCAGCAGCTTGGTGGGGGCAGATACGCAGTATTTT	-	TRBJ2-3	TRBV5-6	-